Listed below are T cell receptor beta chains from one sample, sequenced in a study of beta chain features in type 1 diabetes. This table comes from immunoSEQ multiplex PCR, and its TCRdb copy is limited to in-frame clones, with some not included. Here the sample spans 900,000 or so clones, roughly 16% being singletons. Source material: naive CD4+ T cells from blood. These receptors came from a woman under 30 in good health. Each CDR3 is given with its conserved first and last residue. Each record gives: J gene, D gene, V gene, clone size, CDR3 DNA, CDR3 protein. The D gene is left open where the match is weak. Clone size is given for some rows only: seen once, a few or many times, or a class if the clone is expanded.

j_call: TRBJ2-1
d_call: TRBD2
v_call: TRBV7-2
clone_size: -
cdr3_nt: TGTGCCAGCAGCAAAGGACTAGCGTCCTACAATGAGCAGTTCTTC
cdr3_aa: CASSKGLASYNEQFF

j_call: TRBJ2-1
d_call: TRBD1
v_call: TRBV15
clone_size: -
cdr3_nt: TGTGCCACCAGCAGCACACCGGGACAGGGGATTAAGGGCTCCTACAATGAGCAGTTCTTC
cdr3_aa: CATSSTPGQGIKGSYNEQFF

j_call: TRBJ1-4
d_call: -
v_call: TRBV19
clone_size: -
cdr3_nt: TGTGCCAGTAGTATCGGTGAAAAACTGTTTTTT
cdr3_aa: CASSIGEKLFF

j_call: TRBJ2-7
d_call: -
v_call: TRBV7-4
clone_size: -
cdr3_nt: TGTGCCAGCATCTTTAATCCACCCCGTAGAGAGCAGTACTTC
cdr3_aa: CASIFNPPRREQYF

j_call: TRBJ1-2
d_call: -
v_call: TRBV7-9
clone_size: -
cdr3_nt: TGTGCCAGCAGCTCGGGCTATGGCTACACCTTC
cdr3_aa: CASSSGYGYTF

j_call: TRBJ2-4
d_call: -
v_call: TRBV15
clone_size: many
cdr3_nt: TGTGCCACCAGCAGAGCGGGTAACATTCAGTACTTC
cdr3_aa: CATSRAGNIQYF

j_call: TRBJ2-3
d_call: TRBD2
v_call: TRBV5-1
clone_size: few
cdr3_nt: TGCGCCAGCAGCGCGGGAGGGGTCGGCACAGATACGCAGTATTTT
cdr3_aa: CASSAGGVGTDTQYF

j_call: TRBJ2-5
d_call: -
v_call: TRBV11-2
clone_size: -
cdr3_nt: TGTGCCAGCAGCCCAGGCCCTGAAGAGACCCAGTACTTC
cdr3_aa: CASSPGPEETQYF

j_call: TRBJ2-7
d_call: TRBD2
v_call: TRBV29-1
clone_size: -
cdr3_nt: TGCAGCGTTGTTCCTAGCGGGGTATACGAGCAGTACTTC
cdr3_aa: CSVVPSGVYEQYF

j_call: TRBJ2-5
d_call: TRBD2
v_call: TRBV6-5
clone_size: few
cdr3_nt: TGTGCCACCGCGGGAGTCAGGGAGACCCAGTACTTC
cdr3_aa: CATAGVRETQYF

j_call: TRBJ2-7
d_call: TRBD1
v_call: TRBV9
clone_size: -
cdr3_nt: TGTGCCAGCAGCGGAGGGGACAGGGCCTACGAGCAGTACTTC
cdr3_aa: CASSGGDRAYEQYF

j_call: TRBJ2-3
d_call: TRBD2
v_call: TRBV5-6
clone_size: -
cdr3_nt: TGTGCCAGCAGCCGAAGGCGGACTAGCGGGAGCTCGACAGATACGCAGTATTTT
cdr3_aa: CASSRRRTSGSSTDTQYF

j_call: TRBJ1-4
d_call: -
v_call: TRBV7-2
clone_size: few
cdr3_nt: TGTGCCAGCAGCCCGTGGGGAGCGGGGGAAAAACTGTTTTTT
cdr3_aa: CASSPWGAGEKLFF

j_call: TRBJ2-2
d_call: -
v_call: TRBV9
clone_size: -
cdr3_nt: TGTGCCAGCAGCGTAGTGGCAGGGTCCCTCCCCGGGGAGCTGTTTTTT
cdr3_aa: CASSVVAGSLPGELFF

j_call: TRBJ2-7
d_call: -
v_call: TRBV27
clone_size: few
cdr3_nt: TGTGCCAGCAGTTTTGGGGGGTACGCTTTTGGCGAGCAGTACTTC
cdr3_aa: CASSFGGYAFGEQYF

j_call: TRBJ1-1
d_call: -
v_call: TRBV29-1
clone_size: -
cdr3_nt: TGCAGCGTTGTTGCAGGAATCCCTGAAGCTTTCTTT
cdr3_aa: CSVVAGIPEAFF

j_call: TRBJ2-7
d_call: TRBD2
v_call: TRBV6-6
clone_size: -
cdr3_nt: TGTGCCAGCAGTTACTCGTCGCTAGCGGGAGCCGAGCAGTACTTC
cdr3_aa: CASSYSSLAGAEQYF

j_call: TRBJ2-3
d_call: -
v_call: TRBV7-9
clone_size: -
cdr3_nt: TGTGCCAGCAGCTTAAATTCAGGGACCTCCTGGGCAGATACGCAGTATTTT
cdr3_aa: CASSLNSGTSWADTQYF

j_call: TRBJ2-7
d_call: -
v_call: TRBV6-1
clone_size: -
cdr3_nt: TGTGCCAGCAGTGACCGGGGGCTGACGGCTGAGCAGTACTTC
cdr3_aa: CASSDRGLTAEQYF

j_call: TRBJ2-3
d_call: -
v_call: TRBV9
clone_size: few
cdr3_nt: TGTGCCAGCAGCCCTCATGGGCAGGCGGGGGATACGCAGTATTTT
cdr3_aa: CASSPHGQAGDTQYF

j_call: TRBJ2-5
d_call: -
v_call: TRBV6-1
clone_size: few
cdr3_nt: TGTGCCAGCAGGGCGGGACCCCTCCAAGAGACCCAGTACTTC
cdr3_aa: CASRAGPLQETQYF

j_call: TRBJ2-3
d_call: -
v_call: TRBV9
clone_size: -
cdr3_nt: TGTGCCAGCAGCGTAGATCCTCACGCTACTAGCACAGATACGCAGTATTTT
cdr3_aa: CASSVDPHATSTDTQYF

j_call: TRBJ2-5
d_call: -
v_call: TRBV19
clone_size: -
cdr3_nt: TGTGCCAGTAGTATGGGGGAGACCCAGTACTTC
cdr3_aa: CASSMGETQYF

j_call: TRBJ2-3
d_call: TRBD1
v_call: TRBV6-5
clone_size: few
cdr3_nt: TGTGCCAGCAGGGTACAGGGGGCCGGCACAGATACGCAGTATTTT
cdr3_aa: CASRVQGAGTDTQYF